These 12 T cell receptor beta chains originate from one sample sequenced in a study of Ad26.COV2.S vaccination and SARS-CoV-2 variants. Sequencing was performed with immunoSEQ multiplex PCR; in TCRdb, only in-frame clones are kept and a portion is missing. The sample contains about 400,000 clones, about 92% of which appear only once. Treatment given: approximately 18 received Ad26.COV2.S at low or high dose, single or two shots; five or six received placebo; per-sample allocation not given. Day 63 after the first injection of vaccine or placebo was the sampling time. The material was peripheral blood, obtained in a trial of Ad26.COV2.S vaccine versus placebo. Source of these receptors: a person aged 18-65 years who received the Ad26.COV2.S COVID-19 vaccine or a placebo.

The V and J genes are TRBV7-2 and TRBJ2-2; D is undetermined. V lost 2 bases and J lost 0, with 10 bases in between. CDR1 is SGHTA, CDR2 FQGNSA, per germline. This CDR3 has 16 residues. CDR3 residues: CASSLSALSNTGELFF. DNA for the CDR3: TGTGCCAGCAGCTTATCGGCCCTATCGAACACCGGGGAGCTGTTTTTT.

V usage is TRBV19 and J usage is TRBJ2-5; 9 bases line up with TRBD2. Per germline, CDR1 LNHDA and CDR2 SQIVND (reference sequence). The CDR3 spans 13 residues. V shed 4 bases, J shed 5 bases, and the junction held 2 bases outside the gene matches. The CDR3 is CASSSSGGETQYF. CDR3 sequence (DNA): TGTGCCAGTAGTAGTAGCGGGGGCGAGACCCAGTACTTC.

This clone was seen just once. The chain links TRBV10-2 to TRBJ1-1, with D perhaps TRBD1 (5 bases). The V gene's germline CDR1 is WSHSY and CDR2 SAAADI. This CDR3 region has 16 residues. V was clipped by 2 bases and J by 1 base, with 14 bases between them. The CDR3 sequence: CASSEPPGRGNTEAFF. The CDR3 DNA reads TGCGCCAGCAGTGAGCCACCGGGACGGGGGAACACTGAAGCTTTCTTT.

This clone was seen many times. The chain joins TRBV12-3 or TRBV12-4 to TRBJ1-5; no firm D call. The CDR3 extends over 13 amino acids. Trimming took off 1 base at V and 7 bases at J, with 8 bases between the two ends. The CDR3, as DNA: TGTGCCAGCAGTTTAGGGGTGGGACAGCCCCAGCATTTT. It is translated as CASSLGVGQPQHF.

The chain uses TRBV18 and TRBJ2-3; 8 bases align to TRBD1. The ends lost 5 bases at V and 0 bases at J; junction bases unmatched: 7. The CDR3 totals 16 residues. Germline CDR1 is KGHSH and CDR2 is LQKENI. In DNA form, the CDR3 reads TGTGCCAGCTCAACTCTTAACAGGGGGAGCACAGATACGCAGTATTTT. It codes for CASSTLNRGSTDTQYF.

This chain connects TRBV24-1 to TRBJ2-7; D not resolved. The V gene's germline CDR1 is KGHDR and CDR2 SFDVKD. V dropped 4 bases and J dropped 5 bases, with 11 bases sitting between them. The CDR3 sequence is 13 residues long. CDR3 DNA: TGTGCCACCAGTGACCCGGGTACCCACGAGCAGTACTTC. It specifies CATSDPGTHEQYF.

The V gene is TRBV7-9, the J gene TRBJ1-1, with 8 bases that match TRBD1. CDR1 is SEHNR, CDR2 FQNEAQ, per germline (reference sequence). The CDR3 runs 18 residues. V lost 4 bases, J lost 1 base, and 14 bases stayed unmatched. CDR3 coding DNA: TGTGCCAGCAGCTCAATACGAATGACAGGGGCTGGGAACACTGAAGCTTTCTTT. Amino acids: CASSSIRMTGAGNTEAFF. Looking up the rest from reference TRBV7-9 and TRBJ1-1 gives the full variable domain: DTGVSQNPRHKITKRGQNVTFRCDPISEHNRLYWYRQTLGQGPEFLTYFQNEAQLEKSRLLSDRFSAERPKGSFSTLEIQRTEQGDSAMYLCASSSIRMTGAGNTEAFFGQGTRLTVV.

This chain links TRBV27 with TRBJ2-1; TRBD2 is a possible D gene (6 bases). V lost 3 bases and J 10 bases, leaving 22 bases between the germline ends. Germline CDR1 is MNHEY and CDR2 is SMNVEV (reference sequence). CDR3 length equals 16 residues. This CDR3 reads CASSFGPGDWGEEQFF. The CDR3 nucleotides read TGTGCCAGCAGTTTCGGGCCGGGGGACTGGGGGGAAGAGCAGTTCTTC.

This sequence joins TRBV18 and TRBJ2-7; maybe TRBD1 (6 bases). CDR1 and CDR2 (germline): KGHSH, LQKENI. This CDR3 comprises 15 residues. V lost 0 bases and J 3 bases, leaving 12 bases between the germline ends. Here the CDR3 reads CASSPPSRGFYEQYF. For the CDR3, the DNA is TGTGCCAGCTCACCACCGAGCAGGGGTTTCTACGAGCAGTACTTC. The full variable domain, rest sourced from reference TRBV18 and TRBJ2-7, is NAGVMQNPRHLVRRRGQEARLRCSPMKGHSHVYWYRQLPEEGLKFMVYLQKENIIDESGMPKERFSAEFPKEGPSILRIQQVVRGDSAAYFCASSPPSRGFYEQYFGPGTRLTVT.

The CDR3 loop reads CATSSERQGAGELFF. The CDR3 nucleotides are TGTGCCACCAGCAGTGAAAGACAGGGGGCCGGGGAGCTGTTTTTT. The gene calls are TRBV15 and TRBJ2-2; the match to TRBD1 covers 9 bases. Per the germline V gene, CDR1 is LNHNV and CDR2 is YYDKDF (reference sequence). The CDR3 totals 15 residues. Losses at the gene ends were 3 bases for V and 6 bases for J; bases not matched to a gene: 5.

CDR3 sequence reads: CASSGTGTGETQYF. Written as DNA, the CDR3 is TGCGCCAGCAGTGGTACAGGGACTGGGGAGACCCAGTACTTC. V usage is TRBV4-1 and J usage is TRBJ2-5; D possibly uses TRBD1 or TRBD2 (6 bases each). The ends were cut back, 6 bases at V and 5 bases at J, with 16 bases in the middle. This CDR3 has 14 residues. The germline gives CDR1 MGHRA, CDR2 YSYEKL.

V gene TRBV14 combines with J gene TRBJ1-4; D remains unclear. Per germline, CDR1 SGHDN and CDR2 FVKESK. The CDR3 contains 18 residues. Trimming removed 0 bases from V and 4 bases from J, with 18 bases in between. Written as DNA, the CDR3 is TGTGCCAGCAGCCAAGAATTAAGGCAAGGACTCCGTAATGAAAAACTGTTTTTT. It is translated as CASSQELRQGLRNEKLFF.